This record covers a single T cell receptor (beta chain). Its antigen remains unidentified. Only in-frame clones appear in the TCRdb table, and some are missing; sequencing was by immunoSEQ multiplex PCR. The sample gives under 2,500,000 clones, 95% of which show up once; approximately 0.13% is in the top ten. The data are from a study of shared clonotypes between healthy human individuals. The CDR3 extends over 14 amino acids. V gave up 2 bases and J gave up 6 bases, with 11 bases separating them. Germline CDR1 reads SGHRS; CDR2 reads YFSETQ. Notes on the study in general: Among the subsets, naive ones generally showed larger estimated richness than memory ones.

Sequencing used naive CD4+ T cells sorted from blood. Specified subset: CD45RA+ positively selected. This TCR was recovered from a man younger than 30 in good health. V is TRBV5-1 and J is TRBJ2-2, with a tentative D call TRBD2 (5 bases). The CDR3, as DNA: TGCGCCAGCAGCTTTGAGGGAAACGCCGGGGAGCTGTTTTTT. It translates to CASSFEGNAGELFF.